This T cell receptor (beta chain) was obtained from a study of blood T cell repertoires in COVID-19. The germline V gene has CDR1 SGHVS and CDR2 FQNEAQ. CDR3 length: 15 residues. The V end lost 5 bases, the J end lost 0 bases, and 13 bases lay between the germline ends. Produced via immunoSEQ multiplex PCR; TCRdb's table is partial and in-frame only. The sample has around 200,000 clones; 89% are singletons. This clone has only a few counts. The chain employs TRBV7-8 and TRBJ1-1; D possibly corresponds to TRBD1 (6 bases). Input material: peripheral blood. The TCR was taken from a man in his forties with acute or convalescent COVID-19. CDR3 in DNA: TGTGCCAGCAGCCCTGCCGGGACAATGAACACTGAAGCTTTCTTT. Encoded protein: CASSPAGTMNTEAFF.